This TCR beta chain stems from a study of blood T cell repertoires in COVID-19 (dated by TCRdb to about 2020). With respect to the entire study: Samples from collaborators originated in the United States, Italy and Spain and spanned both the acute and convalescent phases of COVID-19. The prospective study material was composed of cDNA or gDNA derived from T cells, B-cell-depleted T cells, or PBMCs. Deeply sampled blood TCRbeta repertoires from subjects exposed to, actively infected with, or recovered from COVID-19 were included in the dataset. The repertoires were released in a freely available public database meant as a resource for research on the immune response to SARS-CoV-2. The samples were drawn from the first 160 participants of the ongoing ImmuneRACE study and from 1,200 or so subjects provided by 6 global collaborators. Sample metadata almost always included a de-identified subject ID, COVID-19 status, age in years and sex. Where available, HLA class I and class II types were obtained from metadata supplied by the sample provider rather than from assay-based typing. The full study reports these points: The quantity of clinical and demographic metadata differed by source and by participant and was supplied without curation.

Remarks on this clone: It lacks a known antigen. The input lacks base qualities; no much larger clone sits a single base away.

TCRbeta CDR3 regions were amplified from genomic DNA by means of the immunoSEQ Assay, a bias-controlled multiplex PCR. In the original analysis: The number of nucleated cells in each sample was estimated by amplification of reference gene primers within the assay. To quantify the absolute abundance of each unique TCRbeta CDR3 rearrangement, sequence reads were collapsed and filtered. For each sample, productive Simpson clonality was calculated as the square root of Simpson's diversity index over productive rearrangements. Not all clones reach the TCRdb copy of this immuneACCESS table, which keeps in-frame sequences only. Checked studies attribute under half of the gap to unresolved V genes and leave the rest unexplained. Clonal size and the V and J genes are those of that table, whereas D and trimming came from the DNA. This sample is represented by about 220,000 clones; roughly four fifths of them were singletons. The ten largest clones represent around 3.1% of the sample.

Another Seattle source contributed samples from volunteer blood donors who had recovered from COVID-19. Whole blood was collected in K2EDTA tubes by collaborating institutions according to the institutions' own protocols. For TCRbeta analysis, collaborator samples were shipped as frozen whole blood, as isolated PBMCs, or as DNA extracted from either sample type. V gives up 4 bases and J gives up 3 bases, and the segment between their germline ends measures 13 bases. The germline V gene (reference sequence) provides CDR1 SEHNR and CDR2 FQNEAQ. Taken from cysteine to phenylalanine, the CDR3 has 14 residues. The retained sequence is limited to the CDR3, 42 bases, with the frame set at the first base.

This sequence was found in a woman in her thirties who had recovered from COVID-19. The specimen was peripheral blood. Recombination connected TRBV7-9 to TRBJ2-7; perhaps TRBD1 is the D gene, with 6 bases matching. The CDR3 region reads CASSSRTEDYEQYF. At the DNA level, the sequence is TGTGCCAGCAGCTCCCGGACAGAGGACTACGAGCAGTACTTC.